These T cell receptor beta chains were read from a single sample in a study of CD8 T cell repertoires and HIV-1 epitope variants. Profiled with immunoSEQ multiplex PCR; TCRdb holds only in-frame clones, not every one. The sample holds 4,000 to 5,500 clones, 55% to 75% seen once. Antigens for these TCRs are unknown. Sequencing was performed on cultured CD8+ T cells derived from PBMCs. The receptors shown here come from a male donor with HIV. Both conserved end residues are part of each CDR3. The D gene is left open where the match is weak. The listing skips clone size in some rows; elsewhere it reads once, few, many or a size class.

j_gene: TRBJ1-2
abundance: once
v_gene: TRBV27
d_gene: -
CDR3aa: CASSPWGDAGYTF
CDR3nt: TGTGCCAGCAGTCCCTGGGGGGACGCTGGCTACACCTTC

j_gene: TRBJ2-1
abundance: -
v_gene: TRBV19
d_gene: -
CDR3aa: CASSIDRVNEQFF
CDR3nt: TGTGCCAGTAGTATAGACAGGGTGAATGAGCAGTTCTTC

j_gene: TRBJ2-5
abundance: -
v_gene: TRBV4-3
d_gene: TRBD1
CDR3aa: CASSQGGQGAMETQYF
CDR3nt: TGCGCCAGCAGCCAAGGGGGACAGGGGGCTATGGAGACCCAGTACTTC

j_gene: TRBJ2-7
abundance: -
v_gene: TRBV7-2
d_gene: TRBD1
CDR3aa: CASSLEGTAAYEQYF
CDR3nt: TGTGCCAGCAGCTTAGAAGGGACAGCAGCCTACGAGCAGTACTTC

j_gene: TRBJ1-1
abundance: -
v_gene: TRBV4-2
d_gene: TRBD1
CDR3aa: CASSPGTGGTEAFF
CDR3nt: TGTGCCAGCAGCCCGGGGACAGGGGGTACTGAAGCTTTCTTT

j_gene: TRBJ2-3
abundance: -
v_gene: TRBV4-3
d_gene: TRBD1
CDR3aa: CASSQEIPGTGNPDTQYF
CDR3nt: TGCGCCAGCAGCCAAGAGATACCCGGGACAGGAAACCCAGATACGCAGTATTTT

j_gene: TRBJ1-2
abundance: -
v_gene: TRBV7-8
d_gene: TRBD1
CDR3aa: CASSPLLAGGNYGYTF
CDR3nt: TGTGCCAGCAGCCCGCTTCTGGCAGGGGGTAACTATGGCTACACCTTC

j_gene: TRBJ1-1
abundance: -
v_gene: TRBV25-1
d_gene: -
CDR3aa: CASSARVLRDTEAFF
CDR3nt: TGTGCCAGCAGTGCCAGGGTCCTCAGGGACACTGAAGCTTTCTTT

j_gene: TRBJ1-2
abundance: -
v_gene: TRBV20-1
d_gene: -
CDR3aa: CSAREENTF
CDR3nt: TGCAGTGCTAGAGAAGAAAACACCTTC

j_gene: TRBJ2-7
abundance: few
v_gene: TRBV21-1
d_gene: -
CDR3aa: CVMRDSSKEQYF
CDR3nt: TGTGTAATGCGGGACAGTTCAAAAGAGCAGTACTTC

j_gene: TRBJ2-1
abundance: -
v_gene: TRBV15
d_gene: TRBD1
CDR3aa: CATGTGSSYNEQFF
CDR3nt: TGTGCCACCGGGACAGGCTCTTCCTACAATGAGCAGTTCTTC

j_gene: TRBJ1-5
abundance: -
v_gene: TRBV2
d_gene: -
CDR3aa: CASSPNRLQQPQHF
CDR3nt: TGTGCCAGCAGCCCGAACAGGTTACAACAGCCCCAGCATTTT

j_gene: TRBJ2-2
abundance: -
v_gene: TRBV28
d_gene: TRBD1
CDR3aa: CASSFSGSGGNTGELFF
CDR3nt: TGTGCCAGCAGTTTTTCTGGCTCAGGGGGGAACACCGGGGAGCTGTTTTTT

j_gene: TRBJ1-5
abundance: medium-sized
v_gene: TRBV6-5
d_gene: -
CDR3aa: CASSGGQGIHQPQHF
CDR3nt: TGTGCCAGCAGTGGGGGGCAGGGGATACATCAGCCCCAGCATTTT

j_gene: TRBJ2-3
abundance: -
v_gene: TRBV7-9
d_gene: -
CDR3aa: CASSGGPRTDTQYF
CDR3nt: TGTGCCAGCAGCGGTGGACCGCGCACAGATACGCAGTATTTT

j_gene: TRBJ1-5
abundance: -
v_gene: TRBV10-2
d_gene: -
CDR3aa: CASSESGARQPQHF
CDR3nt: TGCGCCAGCAGTGAGTCGGGGGCACGGCAGCCCCAGCATTTT

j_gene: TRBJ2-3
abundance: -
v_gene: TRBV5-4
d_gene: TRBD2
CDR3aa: CASSLVTSGTYSTDTQYF
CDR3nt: TGTGCCAGCAGCTTGGTCACTAGCGGGACCTATAGCACAGATACGCAGTATTTT

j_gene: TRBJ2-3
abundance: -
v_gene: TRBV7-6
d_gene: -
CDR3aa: CASSLVETDTQYF
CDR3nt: TGTGCCAGCAGCTTAGTGGAGACAGATACGCAGTATTTT

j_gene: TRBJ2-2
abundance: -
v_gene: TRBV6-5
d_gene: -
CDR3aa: CASSYQGRTGELFF
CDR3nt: TGTGCCAGCAGTTATCAGGGGCGCACCGGGGAGCTGTTTTTT

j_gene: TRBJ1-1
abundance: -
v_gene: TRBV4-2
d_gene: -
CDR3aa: CASSPSGVEAFF
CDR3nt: TGTGCCAGCAGCCCCTCTGGGGTTGAAGCTTTCTTT

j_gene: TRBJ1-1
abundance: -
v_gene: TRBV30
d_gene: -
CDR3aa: CAWTWGGDTEAFF
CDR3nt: TGTGCCTGGACGTGGGGGGGGGACACTGAAGCTTTCTTT

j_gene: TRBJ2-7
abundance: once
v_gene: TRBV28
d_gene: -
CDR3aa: CASSLSSYEQYF
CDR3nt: TGTGCCAGCAGTTTAAGTTCCTACGAGCAGTACTTC

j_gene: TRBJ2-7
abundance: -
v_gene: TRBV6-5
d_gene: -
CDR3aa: CATAWGLNYEQYF
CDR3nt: TGTGCTACCGCATGGGGACTGAACTACGAGCAGTACTTC

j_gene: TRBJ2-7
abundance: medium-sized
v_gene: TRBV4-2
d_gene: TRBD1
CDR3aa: CASSQTGVNEQYF
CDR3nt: TGTGCCAGCAGCCAAACAGGGGTCAACGAGCAGTACTTC

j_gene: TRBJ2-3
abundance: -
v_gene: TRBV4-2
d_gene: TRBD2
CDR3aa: CASSQEEAGGSADTQYF
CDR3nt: TGTGCCAGCAGCCAAGAGGAGGCGGGAGGGTCGGCAGATACGCAGTATTTT

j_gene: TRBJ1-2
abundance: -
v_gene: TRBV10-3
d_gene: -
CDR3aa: CASYWVGYTF
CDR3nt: TGTGCCTCCTACTGGGTCGGCTACACCTTC

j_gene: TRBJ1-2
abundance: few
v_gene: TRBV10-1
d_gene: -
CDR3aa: CASSEPGGLGFGF
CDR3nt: TGCGCCAGCAGTGAGCCGGGGGGACTGGGATTTGGCTTC

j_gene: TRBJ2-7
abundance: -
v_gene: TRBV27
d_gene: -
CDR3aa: CASSPGAYEQYF
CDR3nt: TGTGCCAGCAGTCCCGGAGCCTACGAGCAGTACTTC

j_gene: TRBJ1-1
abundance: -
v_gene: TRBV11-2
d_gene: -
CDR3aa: CASSLDWQGRTEAFF
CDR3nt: TGTGCCAGCAGCTTAGATTGGCAGGGAAGGACTGAGGCTTTCTTT

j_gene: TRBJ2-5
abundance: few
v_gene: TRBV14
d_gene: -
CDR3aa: CASSSRRGKRETQYF
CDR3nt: TGTGCCAGCAGCTCTCGCCGGGGGAAGAGAGAGACCCAGTACTTC

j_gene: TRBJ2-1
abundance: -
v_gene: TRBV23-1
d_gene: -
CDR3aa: CARRKSGGDEQFF
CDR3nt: TGCGCCAGAAGAAAAAGCGGTGGCGACGAGCAGTTCTTC

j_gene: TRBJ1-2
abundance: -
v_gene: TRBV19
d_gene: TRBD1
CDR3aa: CASSIEPTGGTPTHLYGYTF
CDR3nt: TGTGCCAGTAGCATAGAACCGACAGGGGGAACCCCTACCCACTTATATGGCTACACCTTC

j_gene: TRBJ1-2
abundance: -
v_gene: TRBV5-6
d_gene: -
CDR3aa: CASSLDSLSDGYTF
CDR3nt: TGTGCCAGCAGCTTGGACTCTCTGTCGGATGGCTACACCTTC

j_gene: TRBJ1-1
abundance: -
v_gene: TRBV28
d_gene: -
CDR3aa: CASSGTHMNTEAFF
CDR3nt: TGTGCCAGCAGTGGGACACACATGAACACTGAAGCTTTCTTT

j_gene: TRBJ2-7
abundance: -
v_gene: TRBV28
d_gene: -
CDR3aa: CASTFSYEQYF
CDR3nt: TGTGCCAGCACCTTCTCCTACGAGCAGTACTTC

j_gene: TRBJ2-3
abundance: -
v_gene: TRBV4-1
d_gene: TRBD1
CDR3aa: CASSQEGDRGYTDTQYF
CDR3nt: TGCGCCAGCAGCCAAGAGGGGGACAGGGGGTACACAGATACGCAGTATTTT

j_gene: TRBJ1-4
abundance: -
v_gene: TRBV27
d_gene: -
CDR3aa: CASGVSATNEKLFF
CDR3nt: TGTGCCAGCGGAGTTTCAGCAACTAATGAAAAACTGTTTTTT

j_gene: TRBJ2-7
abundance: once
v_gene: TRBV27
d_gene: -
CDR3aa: CATRSAGGSYEQYF
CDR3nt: TGTGCCACCCGCAGTGCAGGAGGCTCCTACGAGCAGTACTTC

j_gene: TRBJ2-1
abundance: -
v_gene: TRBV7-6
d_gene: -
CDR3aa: CASSLDGASEQFF
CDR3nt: TGTGCCAGCAGCTTAGACGGTGCCAGTGAGCAGTTCTTC

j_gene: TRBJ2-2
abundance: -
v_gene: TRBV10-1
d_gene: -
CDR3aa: CASSGVNTGELFF
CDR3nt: TGCGCCAGCAGTGGCGTAAATACCGGGGAGCTGTTTTTT

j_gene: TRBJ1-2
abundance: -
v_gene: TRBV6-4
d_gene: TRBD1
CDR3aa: CASSVPPRDRGLVYGYTF
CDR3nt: TGTGCCAGCAGTGTCCCCCCCAGGGACAGGGGGCTTGTCTATGGCTACACCTTC

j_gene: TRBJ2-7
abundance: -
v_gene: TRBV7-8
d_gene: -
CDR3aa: CASSLDPVSYEQYF
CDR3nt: TGTGCCAGCAGCTTAGATCCAGTCTCCTACGAGCAGTACTTC

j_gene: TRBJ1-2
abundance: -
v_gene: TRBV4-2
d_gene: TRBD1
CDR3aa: CASSQDDRDYGYTF
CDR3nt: TGTGCCAGCAGCCAAGACGACAGGGATTACGGCTACACCTTC

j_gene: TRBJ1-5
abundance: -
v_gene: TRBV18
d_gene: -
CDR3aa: CASSREGSQIIQPQHF
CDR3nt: TGTGCCAGCTCACGGGAGGGCAGCCAGATCATTCAGCCCCAGCATTTT

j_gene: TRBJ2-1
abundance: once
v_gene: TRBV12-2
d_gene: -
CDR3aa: CASRPEPRLAGDSPPYNEQFF
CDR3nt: TGTGCAAGTCGCCCAGAGCCCAGACTAGCGGGGGATTCCCCTCCTTACAATGAGCAGTTCTTC

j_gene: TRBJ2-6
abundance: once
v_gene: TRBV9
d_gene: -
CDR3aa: CASSVGESLSAGANVLTF
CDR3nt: TGTGCCAGCAGCGTAGGCGAGAGCCTCTCGGCCGGGGCCAACGTCCTGACTTTC

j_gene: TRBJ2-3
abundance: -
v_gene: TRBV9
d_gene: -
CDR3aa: CASSASGDTQYF
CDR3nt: TGTGCCAGCAGCGCTTCAGGGGATACGCAGTATTTT

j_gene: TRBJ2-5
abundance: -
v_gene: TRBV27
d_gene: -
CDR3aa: CASSHTRTVGETQYF
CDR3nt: TGTGCCAGCAGCCACACCCGGACGGTTGGCGAGACCCAGTACTTC

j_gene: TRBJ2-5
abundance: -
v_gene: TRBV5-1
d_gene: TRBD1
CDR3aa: CASSLSGGRETQYF
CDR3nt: TGCGCCAGCAGCTTGTCAGGGGGACGAGAGACCCAGTACTTC

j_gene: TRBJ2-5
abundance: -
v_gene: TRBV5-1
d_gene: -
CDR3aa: CASSLGGTKETQYF
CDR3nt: TGCGCCAGCAGCTTGGGAGGGACCAAGGAGACCCAGTACTTC

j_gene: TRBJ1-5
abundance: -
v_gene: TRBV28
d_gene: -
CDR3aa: CASTQGGGEGAHQPQHF
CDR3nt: TGTGCCAGCACCCAAGGAGGAGGGGAAGGGGCCCATCAGCCCCAGCATTTT

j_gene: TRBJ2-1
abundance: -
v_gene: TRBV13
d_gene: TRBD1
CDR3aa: CASSFGQGGYNEQFF
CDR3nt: TGTGCCAGCAGCTTTGGACAGGGTGGTTACAATGAGCAGTTCTTC

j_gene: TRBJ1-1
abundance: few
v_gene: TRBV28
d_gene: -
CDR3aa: CASSAYREDRRAEAFF
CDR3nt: TGTGCCAGCAGTGCCTACAGGGAAGACCGCCGAGCTGAAGCTTTCTTT

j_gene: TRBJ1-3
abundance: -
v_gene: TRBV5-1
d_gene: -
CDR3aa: CASSLEVGRTGNTIYF
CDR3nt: TGCGCCAGCAGCTTGGAGGTGGGGAGGACAGGAAACACCATATATTTT

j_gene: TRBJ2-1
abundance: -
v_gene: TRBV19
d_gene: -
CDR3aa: CASSGDGSSYNEQFF
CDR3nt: TGTGCCAGTAGTGGCGACGGAAGCTCCTACAATGAGCAGTTCTTC

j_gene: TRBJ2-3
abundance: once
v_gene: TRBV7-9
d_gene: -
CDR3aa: CASETGAGDTQYF
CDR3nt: TGTGCCAGCGAAACGGGGGCGGGAGATACGCAGTATTTT

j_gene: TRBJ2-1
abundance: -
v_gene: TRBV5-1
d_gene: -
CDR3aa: CASSLRVPGRDRYNEQFF
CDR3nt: TGCGCCAGCAGCTTAAGGGTCCCGGGCAGGGATCGTTACAATGAGCAGTTCTTC